The 27 T cell receptor beta chains in this list originate from one sample, sequenced in a study of CXCR3-negative and CXCR3-positive naive CD8 T cells. Regarding the study as a whole: The TRB CDR3s that CXCR3-positive naive cells carried were more hydrophobic than those of CXCR3-negative naive cells.

Libraries were UMI-labeled 5' RACE TRB cDNA. TCRdb processed the 5' RACE reads again and assigns one entry to each CDR3 protein, with no DNA. This sample's table reports 150,000 or so distinct CDR3 sequences. These TCRs are of unknown antigen specificity. The sample consisted of naive CXCR3+ CD8+ T cells from blood. As to subset: CD45RO-CCR7+CD27+CD95- naive CD8+ T cells expressing CXCR3 (TNR3+). These receptors all stem from a human donor in good health. Some clones in this sample may be carry-over from other donors' samples.

This rearrangement joins TRBV29-1 to TRBJ2-3; TCRdb indicates TRBD1, and absent DNA this call remains unverified. The germline gives CDR1 SQVTM, CDR2 ANQGSEA. The CDR3 spans 13 residues. CDR3 protein: CSVEGQNTDTQYF.

V gene TRBV7-9 combines with J gene TRBJ2-7; the D call of TRBD1 rests on TCRdb alone, since no DNA is present to check it. Germline V gene data show CDR1 as SEHNR and CDR2 as FQNEAQ (reference sequence). This CDR3 is 13 amino acids long. CDR3 in amino acids: CASRMGQGSEQYF.

The V and J genes are TRBV27 and TRBJ2-3; TCRdb outputs TRBD2, but without DNA this stays unchecked. The CDR3 runs to 16 residues. CDR1 is MNHEY, CDR2 SMNVEV, per germline (reference sequence). CDR3 region: CASSSLAGAFTDTQYF.

This chain connects TRBV12-3 or TRBV12-4 to TRBJ2-3; TCRdb calls TRBD1, which cannot be checked without DNA. The CDR3 length is 15 residues. CDR3 residues: CASSLAPGQADTQYF.

The chain combines TRBV7-8 with TRBJ1-4; as DNA is missing, the TRBD1 call by TCRdb cannot be tested. The germline gives CDR1 SGHVS, CDR2 FQNEAQ. The CDR3 contains 17 residues. The CDR3: CASSLNRDRPTNEKLFF.

The chain combines TRBV5-1 with TRBJ2-1; TCRdb calls TRBD1, which cannot be checked without DNA. This CDR3 comprises 14 residues. Germline CDR1 is SGHRS and CDR2 is YFSETQ. The CDR3 spells CASNRDRDWFEQFF.

The chain has TRBV9 and TRBJ2-1; TCRdb's D gene call, TRBD2, goes unchecked for lack of DNA. This CDR3 contains 15 residues. The germline CDR1 and CDR2 sequences are SGDLS and YYNGEE. CDR3 protein: CASSVSGLAFNEQFF.

The rearrangement joins TRBV2 to TRBJ2-1. The CDR3 sequence is 11 residues long. Germline CDR1 SNHLY, CDR2 FYNNEI. The CDR3 is CASRRGNEQFF.

The chain links TRBV5-1 to TRBJ1-2. The V gene's germline CDR1 is SGHRS and CDR2 YFSETQ. The CDR3 is 15 residues long. The CDR3 region is CASSLGISDGYGYTF.

The chain couples TRBV11-2 to TRBJ2-7; absent DNA, TCRdb's TRBD1 call cannot be checked. Per the germline V gene, CDR1 is SGHAT and CDR2 is FQNNGV. This CDR3 has 12 amino acids. The CDR3 is CASSLSRDEQYF.

J is TRBJ2-1 and V is TRBV28; as DNA is missing, the TRBD2 call by TCRdb cannot be tested. CDR1 is MDHEN and CDR2 is SYDVKM in the germline V gene. This CDR3 comprises 17 residues. CDR3 protein: CASRSSEGALAYNEQFF. Together with reference TRBV28 and TRBJ2-1, the CDR3 gives the full variable domain: DVKVTQSSRYLVKRTGEKVFLECVQDMDHENMFWYRQDPGLGLRLIYFSYDVKMKEKGDIPEGYSVSREKKERFSLILESASTNQTSMYLCASRSSEGALAYNEQFFGPGTRLTVL.

The rearrangement joins TRBV29-1 to TRBJ1-1; TCRdb's assignment of TRBD1 cannot be checked, as there is no DNA. Germline V gene lookup returns CDR1 SQVTM and CDR2 ANQGSEA. The CDR3 loop spans 14 amino acids. The CDR3 region is CSAKTGGSATEAFF.

V usage is TRBV5-1 and J usage is TRBJ1-1; absent DNA, TCRdb's TRBD1 call cannot be checked. Germline lookup yields CDR1 SGHRS and CDR2 YFSETQ. CDR3 length: 13 amino acids. The CDR3 is CASSLSGGTEAFF.

This chain links TRBV7-9 with TRBJ2-4. The V gene's germline CDR1 is SEHNR and CDR2 FQNEAQ (reference sequence). This CDR3 spans 15 amino acids. The CDR3 sequence: CASSLGGGFGNIQYF. Supplemented by reference TRBV7-9 and TRBJ2-4, the full variable domain reads DTGVSQNPRHKITKRGQNVTFRCDPISEHNRLYWYRQTLGQGPEFLTYFQNEAQLEKSRLLSDRFSAERPKGSFSTLEIQRTEQGDSAMYLCASSLGGGFGNIQYFGAGTRLSVL.

The chain has TRBV7-9 and TRBJ1-4; the D gene TCRdb calls, TRBD1, cannot be checked with no DNA. CDR1 is SEHNR, CDR2 FQNEAQ, per germline (reference sequence). The CDR3 consists of 16 residues. CDR3: CASSTPGGDPNEKLFF.

This sequence joins TRBV3-1 and TRBJ2-5; TCRdb designates TRBD1, a call that cannot be tested without DNA. This CDR3 contains 16 residues. Per the germline V gene, CDR1 is LGHDT and CDR2 is YNNKEL (reference sequence). CDR3 amino acids: CASSHGTDLMEETQYF.

The gene calls are TRBV7-9 and TRBJ1-2; the TRBD1 assignment by TCRdb is unverifiable without DNA. Germline V gene sequence: CDR1 SEHNR, CDR2 FQNEAQ (reference sequence). The CDR3 covers 16 residues. The CDR3 region is CASSLEEATYYYGYTF.

The V gene is TRBV10-3, the J gene TRBJ2-7; TCRdb reports TRBD1, a call that lacks DNA to check it against. Germline V lookup: CDR1 ENHRY, CDR2 SYGVKD. This CDR3 comprises 14 residues. The CDR3: CATTGQGLSYEQYF.

This chain joins TRBV24-1 and TRBJ2-1. Germline CDR1 and CDR2: KGHDR and SFDVKD. This CDR3 comprises 14 residues. CDR3 sequence: CATGRGVSFDEQFF.

The chain links TRBV20-1 to TRBJ2-3; TCRdb returns TRBD1, unconfirmable since there is no DNA. The CDR3 covers 15 residues. Per germline, CDR1 DFQATT and CDR2 SNEGSKA (reference sequence). CDR3 protein: CSATILAGEGDTQYF.

The chain uses TRBV6-5 and TRBJ1-5; TCRdb proposes TRBD1, but this gene call is untestable without DNA. CDR1 is MNHEY, CDR2 SVGAGI, per germline. This CDR3 region has 14 residues. This CDR3 reads CASSPGQANLPQHF.

This rearrangement joins TRBV27 to TRBJ2-7; TCRdb reports TRBD1, a call that lacks DNA to check it against. Germline CDR1 and CDR2: MNHEY and SMNVEV (reference sequence). This CDR3 is built from 14 residues. The CDR3 sequence is CASSRGISGYEQYF.

V and J are TRBV5-6 and TRBJ1-6. The germline CDR1 and CDR2 sequences are SGHDT and YYEEEE. The CDR3 covers 15 residues. The CDR3 region is CASSLQGGSRSPLHF.

This chain joins TRBV7-8 and TRBJ2-7; the D call from TCRdb, TRBD1, cannot be confirmed without DNA. Germline assignment: CDR1 SGHVS and CDR2 FQNEAQ. This CDR3 is 15 amino acids long. The CDR3 loop is CASSLRTGGSYEQYF. Based on the CDR3 plus reference TRBV7-8 and TRBJ2-7, the full variable domain is GAGVSQSPRYKVAKRGQDVALRCDPISGHVSLFWYQQALGQGPEFLTYFQNEAQLDKSGLPSDRFFAERPEGSVSTLKIQRTQQEDSAVYLCASSLRTGGSYEQYFGPGTRLTVT.

The rearrangement links TRBV7-8 to TRBJ1-2. Germline V CDR1 and CDR2: SGHVS, FQNEAQ. CDR3 length: 14 residues. CDR3 residues: CASSLPGGRNGYTF. The full variable domain, completed using reference TRBV7-8 and TRBJ1-2, is GAGVSQSPRYKVAKRGQDVALRCDPISGHVSLFWYQQALGQGPEFLTYFQNEAQLDKSGLPSDRFFAERPEGSVSTLKIQRTQQEDSAVYLCASSLPGGRNGYTFGSGTRLTVV.

The chain carries TRBV7-8 and TRBJ2-3; TCRdb's D gene call, TRBD1, goes unchecked for lack of DNA. Germline V gene lookup returns CDR1 SGHVS and CDR2 FQNEAQ. The CDR3 has 14 residues. CDR3 sequence reads: CASSPPGFTDTQYF. Variable domain in full (rest from reference TRBV7-8 and TRBJ2-3): GAGVSQSPRYKVAKRGQDVALRCDPISGHVSLFWYQQALGQGPEFLTYFQNEAQLDKSGLPSDRFFAERPEGSVSTLKIQRTQQEDSAVYLCASSPPGFTDTQYFGPGTRLTVL.

The V call is TRBV27, the J call TRBJ2-7. The length of the CDR3 is 14 residues. The V gene's germline CDR1 is MNHEY and CDR2 SMNVEV (reference sequence). The CDR3 sequence: CASSLSTALHEQYF.